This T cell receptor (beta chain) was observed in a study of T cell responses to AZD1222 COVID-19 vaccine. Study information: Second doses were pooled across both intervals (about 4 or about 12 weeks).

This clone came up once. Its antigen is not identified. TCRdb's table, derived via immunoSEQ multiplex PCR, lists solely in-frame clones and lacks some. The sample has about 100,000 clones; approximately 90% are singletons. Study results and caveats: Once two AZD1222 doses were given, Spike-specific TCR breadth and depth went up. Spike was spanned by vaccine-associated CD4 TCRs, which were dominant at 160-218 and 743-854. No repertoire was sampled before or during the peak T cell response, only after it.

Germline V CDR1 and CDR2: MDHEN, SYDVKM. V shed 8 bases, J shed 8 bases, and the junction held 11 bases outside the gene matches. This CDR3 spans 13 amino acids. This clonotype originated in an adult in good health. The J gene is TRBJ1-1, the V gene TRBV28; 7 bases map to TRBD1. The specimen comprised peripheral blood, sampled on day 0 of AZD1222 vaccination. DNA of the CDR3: TGTGCCAGCGGATCCGGGACAGCTTCAGAAGCTTTCTTT. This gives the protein CASGSGTASEAFF. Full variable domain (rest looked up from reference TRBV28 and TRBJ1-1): DVKVTQSSRYLVKRTGEKVFLECVQDMDHENMFWYRQDPGLGLRLIYFSYDVKMKEKGDIPEGYSVSREKKERFSLILESASTNQTSMYLCASGSGTASEAFFGQGTRLTVV.